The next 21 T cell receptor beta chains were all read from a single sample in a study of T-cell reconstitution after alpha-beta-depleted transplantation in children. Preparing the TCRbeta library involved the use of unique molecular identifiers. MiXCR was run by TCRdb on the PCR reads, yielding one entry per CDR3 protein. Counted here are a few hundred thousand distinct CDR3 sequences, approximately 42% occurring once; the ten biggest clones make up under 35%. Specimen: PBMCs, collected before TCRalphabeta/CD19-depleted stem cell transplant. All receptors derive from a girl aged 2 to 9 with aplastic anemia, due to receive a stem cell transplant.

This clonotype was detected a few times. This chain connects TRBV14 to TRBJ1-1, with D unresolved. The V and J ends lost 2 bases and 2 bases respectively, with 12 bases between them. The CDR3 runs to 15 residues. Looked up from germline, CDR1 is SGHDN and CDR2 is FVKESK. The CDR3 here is CASSQSFRGNTEAFF. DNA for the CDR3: TGTGCCAGCAGCCAAAGCTTCCGGGGTAACACTGAAGCTTTCTTT.

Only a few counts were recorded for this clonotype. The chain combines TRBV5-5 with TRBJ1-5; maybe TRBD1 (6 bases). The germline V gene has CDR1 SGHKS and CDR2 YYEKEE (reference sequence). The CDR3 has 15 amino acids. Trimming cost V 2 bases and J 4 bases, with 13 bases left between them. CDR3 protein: CASSFATGLNQPQHF. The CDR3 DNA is TGTGCCAGCAGCTTTGCGACAGGCTTAAATCAGCCCCAGCATTTT. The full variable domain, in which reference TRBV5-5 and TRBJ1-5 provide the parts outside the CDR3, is DAGVTQSPTHLIKTRGQQVTLRCSPISGHKSVSWYQQVLGQGPQFIFQYYEKEERGRGNFPDRFSARQFPNYSSELNVNALLLGDSALYLCASSFATGLNQPQHFGDGTRLSIL.

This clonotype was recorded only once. DNA of the CDR3: TGTGCCAGCACAACTGGGCGGGAAGTTCAGGACAATGAGCAGTTCTTC. It translates to CASTTGREVQDNEQFF. The genes are TRBV28 and TRBJ2-1; D might be TRBD2 (6 bases). This CDR3 has 16 residues. V was trimmed by 7 bases and J by 5 bases, leaving 21 bases between them. Germline-derived CDR1 and CDR2 are MDHEN and SYDVKM. Filled out from reference TRBV28 and TRBJ2-1, the complete variable domain reads DVKVTQSSRYLVKRTGEKVFLECVQDMDHENMFWYRQDPGLGLRLIYFSYDVKMKEKGDIPEGYSVSREKKERFSLILESASTNQTSMYLCASTTGREVQDNEQFFGPGTRLTVL.

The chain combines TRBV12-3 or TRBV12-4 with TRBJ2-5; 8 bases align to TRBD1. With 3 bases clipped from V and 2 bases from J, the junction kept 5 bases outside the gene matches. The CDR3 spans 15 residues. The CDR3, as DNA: TGTGCCAGCAGTTTCGCGACAGGGGAACAAGAGACCCAGTACTTC. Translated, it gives CASSFATGEQETQYF.

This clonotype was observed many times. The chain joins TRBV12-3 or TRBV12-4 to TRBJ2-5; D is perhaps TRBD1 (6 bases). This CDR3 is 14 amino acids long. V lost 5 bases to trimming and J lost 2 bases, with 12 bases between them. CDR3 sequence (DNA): TGTGCCAGCAGTCCCCACAGGGATCAAGAGACCCAGTACTTC. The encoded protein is CASSPHRDQETQYF.

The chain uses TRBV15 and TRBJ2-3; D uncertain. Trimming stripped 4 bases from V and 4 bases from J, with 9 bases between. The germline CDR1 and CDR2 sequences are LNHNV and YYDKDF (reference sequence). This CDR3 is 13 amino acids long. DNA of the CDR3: TGTGCCACCAGCACTCATCCTTCAGATACGCAGTATTTT. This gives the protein CATSTHPSDTQYF.

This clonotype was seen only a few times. The CDR3 spells CASSVGGLLQETQYF. The CDR3 DNA follows: TGTGCCAGCAGCGTAGGCGGACTCCTCCAAGAGACCCAGTACTTC. V gene TRBV9 combines with J gene TRBJ2-5, with D tentatively TRBD2 (5 bases). This CDR3 comprises 15 residues. Germline V lookup: CDR1 SGDLS, CDR2 YYNGEE. V lost 0 bases, J lost 1 base, and 10 bases lay in between.

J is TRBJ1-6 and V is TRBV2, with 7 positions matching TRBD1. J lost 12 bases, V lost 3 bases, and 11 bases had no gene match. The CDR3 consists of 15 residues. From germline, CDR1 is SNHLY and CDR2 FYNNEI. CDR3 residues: CASSESLGQVEPLHF. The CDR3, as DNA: TGTGCCAGCAGTGAGTCTCTCGGACAGGTCGAACCCCTCCACTTT.

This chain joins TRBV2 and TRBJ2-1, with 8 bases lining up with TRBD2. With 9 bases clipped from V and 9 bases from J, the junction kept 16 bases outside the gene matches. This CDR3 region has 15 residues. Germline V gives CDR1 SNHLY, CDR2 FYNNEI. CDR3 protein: CARDSGTRGRSEQFF. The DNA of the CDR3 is TGTGCCAGAGACTCCGGGACTAGAGGTCGTAGTGAGCAGTTCTTC. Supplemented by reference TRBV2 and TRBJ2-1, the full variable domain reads EPEVTQTPSHQVTQMGQEVILRCVPISNHLYFYWYRQILGQKVEFLVSFYNNEISEKSEIFDDQFSVERPDGSNFTLKIRSTKLEDSAMYFCARDSGTRGRSEQFFGPGTRLTVL.

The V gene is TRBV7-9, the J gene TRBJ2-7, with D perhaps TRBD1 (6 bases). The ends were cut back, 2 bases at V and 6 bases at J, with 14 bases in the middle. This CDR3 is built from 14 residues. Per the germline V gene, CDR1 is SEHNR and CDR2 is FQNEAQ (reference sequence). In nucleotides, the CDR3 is TGTGCCAGCAGCTTACTGGCAGGGGTAGGCGAGCAGTACTTC. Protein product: CASSLLAGVGEQYF. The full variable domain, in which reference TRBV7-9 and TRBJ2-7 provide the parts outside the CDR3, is DTGVSQNPRHKITKRGQNVTFRCDPISEHNRLYWYRQTLGQGPEFLTYFQNEAQLEKSRLLSDRFSAERPKGSFSTLEIQRTEQGDSAMYLCASSLLAGVGEQYFGPGTRLTVT.

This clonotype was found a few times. This CDR3 is CASSGGREYEQYF. The DNA of the CDR3 is TGTGCCAGCAGCGGGGGACGCGAATACGAGCAGTACTTC. The genes are TRBV14 and TRBJ2-7; TRBD1 or TRBD2 may be the D gene (5 bases each). Trimming left V 5 bases short and J 4 bases short, with 12 bases between. This CDR3 has 13 amino acids. CDR1 SGHDN and CDR2 FVKESK come from the germline V gene.

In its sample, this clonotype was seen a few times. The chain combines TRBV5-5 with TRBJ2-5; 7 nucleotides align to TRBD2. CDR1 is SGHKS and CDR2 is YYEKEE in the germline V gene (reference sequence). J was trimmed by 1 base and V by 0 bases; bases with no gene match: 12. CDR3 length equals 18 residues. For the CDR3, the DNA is TGTGCCAGCAGCTTGGGACCCTTGGGAGCGGGACCCCAAGAGACCCAGTACTTC. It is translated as CASSLGPLGAGPQETQYF.

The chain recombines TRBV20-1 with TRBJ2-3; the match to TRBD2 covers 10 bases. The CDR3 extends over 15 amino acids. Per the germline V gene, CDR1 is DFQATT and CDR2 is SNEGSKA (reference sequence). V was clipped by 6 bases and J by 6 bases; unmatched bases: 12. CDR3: CSAPALAGVGDTQYF. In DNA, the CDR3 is TGCAGTGCACCCGCCCTAGCGGGAGTCGGGGATACGCAGTATTTT.

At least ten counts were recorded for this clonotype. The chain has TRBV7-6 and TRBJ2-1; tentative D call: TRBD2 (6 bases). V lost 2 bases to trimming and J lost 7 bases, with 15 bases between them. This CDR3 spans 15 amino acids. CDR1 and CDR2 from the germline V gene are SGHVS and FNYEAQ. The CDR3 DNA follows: TGTGCCAGCAGCTTAATGGGGGAGGTCAAAAATGAGCAGTTCTTC. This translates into CASSLMGEVKNEQFF.

The CDR3 reads CSAPIAGGRYNEQFF. The CDR3 DNA sequence: TGCAGTGCTCCAATAGCGGGAGGGCGTTACAATGAGCAGTTCTTC. The chain has TRBV20-1 and TRBJ2-1, with TRBD2 identical over 11 bases. CDR3 length equals 15 residues. V dropped 5 bases and J dropped 4; count of bases not matched to a gene: 7. CDR1 and CDR2 (germline): DFQATT, SNEGSKA (reference sequence).

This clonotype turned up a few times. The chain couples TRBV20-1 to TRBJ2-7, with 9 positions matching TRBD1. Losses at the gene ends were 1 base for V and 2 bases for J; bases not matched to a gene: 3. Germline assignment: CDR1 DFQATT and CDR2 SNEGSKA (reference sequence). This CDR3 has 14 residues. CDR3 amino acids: CSARAGQGPYEQYF. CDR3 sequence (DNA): TGCAGTGCTAGAGCTGGACAGGGGCCCTACGAGCAGTACTTC.

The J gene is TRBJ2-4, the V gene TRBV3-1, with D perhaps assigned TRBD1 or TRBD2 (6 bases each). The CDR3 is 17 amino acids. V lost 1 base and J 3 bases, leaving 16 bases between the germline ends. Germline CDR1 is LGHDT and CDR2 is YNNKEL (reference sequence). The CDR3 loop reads CASSQVGGGAGKNIQYF. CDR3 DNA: TGTGCCAGCAGCCAAGTTGGAGGGGGAGCGGGCAAAAACATTCAGTACTTC. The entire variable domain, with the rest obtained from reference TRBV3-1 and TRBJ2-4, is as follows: DTAVSQTPKYLVTQMGNDKSIKCEQNLGHDTMYWYKQDSKKFLKIMFSYNNKELIINETVPNRFSPKSPDKAHLNLHINSLELGDSAVYFCASSQVGGGAGKNIQYFGAGTRLSVL.

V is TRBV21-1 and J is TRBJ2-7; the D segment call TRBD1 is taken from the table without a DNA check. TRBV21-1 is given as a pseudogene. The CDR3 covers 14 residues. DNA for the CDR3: TGTGCCAGCAGTCCGACACGGGGGGCCTACGAGCAGTACTTC. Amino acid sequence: CASSPTRGAYEQYF.

CDR3 protein: CSVVTQWGTQYF. DNA for the CDR3: TGCAGCGTTGTCACCCAGTGGGGGACCCAGTACTTC. This chain uses TRBV29-1 with TRBJ2-5; D not certain. This CDR3 is built from 12 residues. V was clipped by 4 bases and J by 7 bases, with 13 bases between them. Germline values: CDR1 SQVTM, CDR2 ANQGSEA.

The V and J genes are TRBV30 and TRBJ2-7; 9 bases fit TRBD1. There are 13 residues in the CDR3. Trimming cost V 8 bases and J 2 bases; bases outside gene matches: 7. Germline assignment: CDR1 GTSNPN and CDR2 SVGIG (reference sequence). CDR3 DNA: TGTGCCATAACTCGGGACAGGGCCTACGAGCAGTACTTC. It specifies CAITRDRAYEQYF. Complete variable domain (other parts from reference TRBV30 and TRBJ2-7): SQTIHQWPATLVQPVGSPLSLECTVEGTSNPNLYWYRQAAGRGLQLLFYSVGIGQISSEVPQNLSASRPQDRQFILSSKKLLLSDSGFYLCAITRDRAYEQYFGPGTRLTVT.

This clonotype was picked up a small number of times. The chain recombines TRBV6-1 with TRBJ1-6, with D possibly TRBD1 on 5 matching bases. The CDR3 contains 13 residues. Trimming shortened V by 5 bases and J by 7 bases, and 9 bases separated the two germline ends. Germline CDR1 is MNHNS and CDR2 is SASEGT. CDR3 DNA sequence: TGTGCCAGCAGTCGGGGGGAAAATTCACCCCTCCACTTT. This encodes CASSRGENSPLHF.